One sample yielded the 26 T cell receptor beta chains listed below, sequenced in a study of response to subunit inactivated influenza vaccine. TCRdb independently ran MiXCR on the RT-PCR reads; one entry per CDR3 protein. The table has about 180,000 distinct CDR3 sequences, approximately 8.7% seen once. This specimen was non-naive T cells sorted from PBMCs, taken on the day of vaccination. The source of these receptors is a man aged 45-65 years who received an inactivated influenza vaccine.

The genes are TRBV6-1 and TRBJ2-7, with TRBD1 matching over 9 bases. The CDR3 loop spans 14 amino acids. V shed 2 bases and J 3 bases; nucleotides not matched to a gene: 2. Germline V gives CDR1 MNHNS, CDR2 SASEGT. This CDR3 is CASSETGGNYEQYF. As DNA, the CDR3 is TGTGCCAGCAGTGAAACAGGGGGCAACTACGAGCAGTACTTC.

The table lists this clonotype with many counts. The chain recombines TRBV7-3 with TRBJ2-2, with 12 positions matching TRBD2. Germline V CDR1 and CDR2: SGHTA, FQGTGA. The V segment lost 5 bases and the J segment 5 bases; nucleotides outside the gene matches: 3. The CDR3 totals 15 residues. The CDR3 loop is CASSPLAGGTGELFF. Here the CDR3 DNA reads TGTGCCAGCAGCCCACTAGCGGGAGGAACCGGGGAGCTGTTTTTT.

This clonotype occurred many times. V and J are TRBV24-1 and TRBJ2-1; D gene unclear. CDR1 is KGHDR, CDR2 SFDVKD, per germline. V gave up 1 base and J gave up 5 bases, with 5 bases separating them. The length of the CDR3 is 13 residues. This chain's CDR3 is CATSDFPDNEQFF. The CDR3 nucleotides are TGTGCCACCAGTGATTTTCCCGACAATGAGCAGTTCTTC.

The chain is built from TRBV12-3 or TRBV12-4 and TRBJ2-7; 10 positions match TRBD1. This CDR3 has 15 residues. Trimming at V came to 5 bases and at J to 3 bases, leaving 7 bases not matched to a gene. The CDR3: CASSPGQGVYYEQYF. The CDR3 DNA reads TGTGCCAGCAGTCCCGGACAGGGGGTTTACTACGAGCAGTACTTC.

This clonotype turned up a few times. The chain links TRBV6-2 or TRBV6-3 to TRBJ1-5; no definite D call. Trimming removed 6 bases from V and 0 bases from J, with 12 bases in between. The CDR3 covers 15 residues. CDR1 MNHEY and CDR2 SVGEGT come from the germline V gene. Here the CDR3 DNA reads TGTGCCAGCAGAAGAGGGCAACATAGCAATCAGCCCCAGCATTTT. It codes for CASRRGQHSNQPQHF.

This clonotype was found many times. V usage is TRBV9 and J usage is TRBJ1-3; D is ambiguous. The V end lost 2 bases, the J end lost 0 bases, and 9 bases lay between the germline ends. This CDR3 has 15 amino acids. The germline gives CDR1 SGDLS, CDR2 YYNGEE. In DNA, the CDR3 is TGTGCCAGCAGCGTCGACGGATACTCTGGAAACACCATATATTTT. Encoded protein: CASSVDGYSGNTIYF.

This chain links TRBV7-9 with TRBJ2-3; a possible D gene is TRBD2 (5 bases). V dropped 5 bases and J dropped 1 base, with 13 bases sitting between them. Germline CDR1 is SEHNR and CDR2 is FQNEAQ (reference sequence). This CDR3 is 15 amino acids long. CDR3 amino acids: CASSPRGHGTDTQYF. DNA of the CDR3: TGTGCCAGCAGCCCCCGGGGTCATGGCACAGATACGCAGTATTTT.

CDR3 bases: TGTGCCAGCAGTTACTCACTGGGGCCGGGAATTGAAGCTTTCTTT. It encodes CASSYSLGPGIEAFF. The chain carries TRBV6-2 or TRBV6-3 and TRBJ1-1; D is possibly TRBD1 (5 bases). Germline CDR1 and CDR2: MNHEY and SVGEGT. The CDR3 is 15 residues long. V gave up 0 bases and J gave up 7 bases, with 15 bases separating them.

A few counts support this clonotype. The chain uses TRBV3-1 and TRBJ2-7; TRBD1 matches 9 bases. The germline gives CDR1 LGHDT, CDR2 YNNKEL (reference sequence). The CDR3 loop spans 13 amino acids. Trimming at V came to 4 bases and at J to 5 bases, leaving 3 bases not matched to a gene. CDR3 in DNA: TGTGCCAGCAGCCTGGACAGGGGCCACGAGCAGTACTTC. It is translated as CASSLDRGHEQYF.

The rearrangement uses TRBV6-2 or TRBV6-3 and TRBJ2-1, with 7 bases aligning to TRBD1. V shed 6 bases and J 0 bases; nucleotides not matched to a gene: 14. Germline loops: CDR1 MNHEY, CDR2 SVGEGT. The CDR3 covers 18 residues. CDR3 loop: CASRADRVMTSSYNEQFF. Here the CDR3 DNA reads TGTGCCAGCAGGGCTGACAGGGTGATGACCAGCTCCTACAATGAGCAGTTCTTC.

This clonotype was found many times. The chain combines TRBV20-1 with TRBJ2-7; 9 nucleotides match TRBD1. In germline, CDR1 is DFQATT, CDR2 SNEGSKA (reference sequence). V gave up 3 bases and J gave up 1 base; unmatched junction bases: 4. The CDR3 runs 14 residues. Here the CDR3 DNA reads TGCAGTGCTAGGCCGGGACAGGGATCCTACGAGCAGTACTTC. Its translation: CSARPGQGSYEQYF.

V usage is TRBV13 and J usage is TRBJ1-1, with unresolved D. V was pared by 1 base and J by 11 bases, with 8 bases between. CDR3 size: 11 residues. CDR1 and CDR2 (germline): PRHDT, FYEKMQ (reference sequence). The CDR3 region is CASSLVGTAFF. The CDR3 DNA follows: TGTGCCAGCAGCTTAGTTGGCACGGCTTTCTTT. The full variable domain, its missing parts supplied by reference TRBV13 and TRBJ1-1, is AAGVIQSPRHLIKEKRETATLKCYPIPRHDTVYWYQQGPGQDPQFLISFYEKMQSDKGSIPDRFSAQQFSDYHSELNMSSLELGDSALYFCASSLVGTAFFGQGTRLTVV.

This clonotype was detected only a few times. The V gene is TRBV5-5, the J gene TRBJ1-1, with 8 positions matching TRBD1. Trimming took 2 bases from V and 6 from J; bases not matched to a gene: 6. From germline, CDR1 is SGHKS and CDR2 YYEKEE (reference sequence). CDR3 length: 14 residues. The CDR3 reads CASSFTGGSPEAFF. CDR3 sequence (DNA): TGTGCCAGCAGCTTCACAGGGGGTTCCCCTGAAGCTTTCTTT.

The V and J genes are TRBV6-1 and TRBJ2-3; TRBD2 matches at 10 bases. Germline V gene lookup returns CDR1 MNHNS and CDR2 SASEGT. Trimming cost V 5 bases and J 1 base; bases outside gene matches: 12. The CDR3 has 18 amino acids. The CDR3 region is CASSPSGSVLVGTDTQYF. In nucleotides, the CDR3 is TGTGCCAGCAGTCCTAGCGGGAGTGTATTGGTGGGCACAGATACGCAGTATTTT.

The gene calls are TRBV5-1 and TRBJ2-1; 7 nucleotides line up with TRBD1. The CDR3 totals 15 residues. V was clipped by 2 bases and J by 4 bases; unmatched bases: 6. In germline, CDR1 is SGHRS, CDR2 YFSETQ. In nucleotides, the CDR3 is TGCGCCAGCAGCTTTACAGGGGACCCTTACAATGAGCAGTTCTTC. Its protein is CASSFTGDPYNEQFF.

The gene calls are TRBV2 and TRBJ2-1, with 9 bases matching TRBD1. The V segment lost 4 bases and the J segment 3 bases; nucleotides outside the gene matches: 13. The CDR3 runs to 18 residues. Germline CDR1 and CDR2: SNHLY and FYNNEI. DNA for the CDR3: TGTGCCAGCAGTGGCGGGACAGGGAATGGAGGGTACTACAATGAGCAGTTCTTC. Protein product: CASSGGTGNGGYYNEQFF.

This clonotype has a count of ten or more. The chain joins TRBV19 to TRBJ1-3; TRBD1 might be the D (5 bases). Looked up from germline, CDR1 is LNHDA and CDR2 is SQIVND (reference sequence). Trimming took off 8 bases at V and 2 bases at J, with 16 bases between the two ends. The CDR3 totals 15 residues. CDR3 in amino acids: CASRQSGTAGNTIYF. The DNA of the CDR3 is TGTGCCAGTCGCCAATCCGGGACGGCTGGAAACACCATATATTTT. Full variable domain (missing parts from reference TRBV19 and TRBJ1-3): DGGITQSPKYLFRKEGQNVTLSCEQNLNHDAMYWYRQDPGQGLRLIYYSQIVNDFQKGDIAEGYSVSREKKESFPLTVTSAQKNPTAFYLCASRQSGTAGNTIYFGEGSWLTVV.

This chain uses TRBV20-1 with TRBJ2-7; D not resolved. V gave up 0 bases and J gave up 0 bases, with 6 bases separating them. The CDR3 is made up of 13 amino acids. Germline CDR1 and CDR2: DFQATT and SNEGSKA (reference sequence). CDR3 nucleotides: TGCAGTGCTAGAGACGTATACTCCTACGAGCAGTACTTC. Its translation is CSARDVYSYEQYF.

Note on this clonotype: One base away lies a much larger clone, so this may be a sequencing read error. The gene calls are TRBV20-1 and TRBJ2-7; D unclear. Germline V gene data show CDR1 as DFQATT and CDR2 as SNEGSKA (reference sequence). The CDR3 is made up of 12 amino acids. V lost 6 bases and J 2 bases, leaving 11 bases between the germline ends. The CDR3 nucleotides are TGCAGTGCACTACATGGAACCTACGAGCAGTACTTC. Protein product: CSALHGTYEQYF.

The CDR3 protein is CASSYLGVADTQYF. CDR3 nucleotide sequence: TGTGCCAGCAGTTACCTGGGAGTCGCAGATACGCAGTATTTT. This chain joins TRBV6-5 and TRBJ2-3, with D possibly matching TRBD2 (5 bases). This CDR3 is built from 14 residues. Germline CDR1 is MNHEY and CDR2 is SVGAGI. Trimming pared 2 bases from V and 4 bases from J, leaving 10 bases between.

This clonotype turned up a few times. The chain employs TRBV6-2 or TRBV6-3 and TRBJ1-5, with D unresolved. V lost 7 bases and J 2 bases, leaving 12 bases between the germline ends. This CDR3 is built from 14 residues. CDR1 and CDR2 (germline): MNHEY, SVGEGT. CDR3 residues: CASTLDSRNQPQHF. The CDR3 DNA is TGTGCCAGCACCCTGGATAGCCGCAATCAGCCCCAGCATTTT.

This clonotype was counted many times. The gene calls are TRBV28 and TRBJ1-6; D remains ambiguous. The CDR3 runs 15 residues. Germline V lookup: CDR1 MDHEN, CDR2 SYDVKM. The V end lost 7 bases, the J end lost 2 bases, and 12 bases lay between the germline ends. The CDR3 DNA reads TGTGCCAGCATTACGGGGAACGCCTATAATTCACCCCTCCACTTT. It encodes CASITGNAYNSPLHF.

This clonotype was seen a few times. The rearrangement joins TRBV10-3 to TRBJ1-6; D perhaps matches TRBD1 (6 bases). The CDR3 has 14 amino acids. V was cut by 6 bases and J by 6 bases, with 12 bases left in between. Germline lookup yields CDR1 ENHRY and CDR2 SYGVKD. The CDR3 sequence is CAISVDRLNSPLHF. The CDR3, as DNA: TGTGCCATCAGCGTGGACAGACTTAATTCACCCCTCCACTTT.

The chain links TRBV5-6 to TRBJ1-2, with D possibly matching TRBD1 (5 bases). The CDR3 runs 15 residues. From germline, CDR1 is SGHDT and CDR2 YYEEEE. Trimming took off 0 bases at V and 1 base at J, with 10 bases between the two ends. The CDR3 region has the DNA TGTGCCAGCAGCTTGGGAAGGGACGGTAACTATGGCTACACCTTC. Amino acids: CASSLGRDGNYGYTF.

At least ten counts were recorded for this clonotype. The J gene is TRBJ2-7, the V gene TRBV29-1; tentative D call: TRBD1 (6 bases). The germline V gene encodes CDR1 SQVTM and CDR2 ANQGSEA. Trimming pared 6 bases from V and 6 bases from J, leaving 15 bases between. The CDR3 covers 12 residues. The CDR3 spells CSVRTDTREQYF. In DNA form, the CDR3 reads TGCAGCGTACGGACAGACACCCGCGAGCAGTACTTC.

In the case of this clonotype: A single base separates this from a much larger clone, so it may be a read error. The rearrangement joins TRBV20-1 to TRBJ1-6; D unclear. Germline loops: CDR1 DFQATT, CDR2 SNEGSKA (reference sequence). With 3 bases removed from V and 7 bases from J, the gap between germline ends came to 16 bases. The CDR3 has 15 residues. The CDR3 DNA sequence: TGCAGTGCTAGGGCAGTGACATGGCGGAATTCACCCCTCCACTTT. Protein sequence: CSARAVTWRNSPLHF.